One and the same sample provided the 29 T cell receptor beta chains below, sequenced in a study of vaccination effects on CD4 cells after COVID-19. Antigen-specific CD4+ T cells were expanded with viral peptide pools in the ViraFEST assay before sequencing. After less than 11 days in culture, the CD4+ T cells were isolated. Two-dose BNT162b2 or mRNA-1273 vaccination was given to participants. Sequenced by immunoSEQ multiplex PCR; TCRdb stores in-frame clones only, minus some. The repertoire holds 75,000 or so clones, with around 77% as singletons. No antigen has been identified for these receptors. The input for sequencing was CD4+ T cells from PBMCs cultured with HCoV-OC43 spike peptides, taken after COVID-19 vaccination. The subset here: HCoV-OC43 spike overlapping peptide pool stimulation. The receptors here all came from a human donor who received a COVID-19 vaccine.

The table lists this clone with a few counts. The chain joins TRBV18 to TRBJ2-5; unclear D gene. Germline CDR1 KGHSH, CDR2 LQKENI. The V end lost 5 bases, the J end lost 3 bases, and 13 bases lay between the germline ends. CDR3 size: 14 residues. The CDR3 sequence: CASSEEYAEETQYF. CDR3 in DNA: TGTGCCAGCTCAGAGGAGTACGCAGAAGAGACCCAGTACTTC.

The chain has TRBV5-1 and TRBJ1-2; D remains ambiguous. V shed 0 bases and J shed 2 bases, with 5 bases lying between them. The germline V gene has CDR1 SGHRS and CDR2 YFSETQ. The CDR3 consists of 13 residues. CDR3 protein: CASSLGQNYGYTF. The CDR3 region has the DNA TGCGCCAGCAGCTTGGGGCAGAACTATGGCTACACCTTC.

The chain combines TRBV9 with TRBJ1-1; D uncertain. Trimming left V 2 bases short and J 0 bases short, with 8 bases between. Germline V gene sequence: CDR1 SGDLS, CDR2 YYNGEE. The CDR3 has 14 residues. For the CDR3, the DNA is TGTGCCAGCAGCGTTATCACCATGAACACTGAAGCTTTCTTT. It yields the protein CASSVITMNTEAFF.

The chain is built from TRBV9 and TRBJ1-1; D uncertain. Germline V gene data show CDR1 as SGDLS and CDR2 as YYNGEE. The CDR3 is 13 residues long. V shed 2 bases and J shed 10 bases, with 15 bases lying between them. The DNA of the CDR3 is TGTGCCAGCAGCGTCGACACCTCACTGGCAGCTTTCTTT. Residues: CASSVDTSLAAFF.

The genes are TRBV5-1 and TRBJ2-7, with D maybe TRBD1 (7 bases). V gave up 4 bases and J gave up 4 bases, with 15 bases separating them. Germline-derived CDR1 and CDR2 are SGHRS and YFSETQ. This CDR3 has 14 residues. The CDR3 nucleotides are TGCGCCAGCAGCCCAGGTGCAGGGGGGTACGAGCAGTACGTC. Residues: CASSPGAGGYEQYV.

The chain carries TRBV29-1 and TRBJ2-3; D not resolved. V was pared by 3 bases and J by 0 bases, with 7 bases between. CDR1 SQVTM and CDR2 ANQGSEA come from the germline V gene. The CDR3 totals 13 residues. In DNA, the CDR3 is TGCAGCGTTGATAATGCTAGCACAGATACGCAGTATTTT. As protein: CSVDNASTDTQYF.

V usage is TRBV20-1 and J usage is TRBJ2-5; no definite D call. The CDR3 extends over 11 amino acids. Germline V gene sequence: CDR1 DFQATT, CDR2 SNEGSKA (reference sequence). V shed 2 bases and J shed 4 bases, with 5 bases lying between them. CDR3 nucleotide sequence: TGCAGTGCTAGAAAGATAGAGACCCAGTACTTC. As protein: CSARKIETQYF.

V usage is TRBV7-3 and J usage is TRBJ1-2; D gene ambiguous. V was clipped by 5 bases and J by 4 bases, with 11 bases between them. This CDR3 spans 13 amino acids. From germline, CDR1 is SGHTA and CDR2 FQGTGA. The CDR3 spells CASSLGLGYGYTF. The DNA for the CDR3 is TGTGCCAGCAGCCTCGGACTTGGCTATGGCTACACCTTC.

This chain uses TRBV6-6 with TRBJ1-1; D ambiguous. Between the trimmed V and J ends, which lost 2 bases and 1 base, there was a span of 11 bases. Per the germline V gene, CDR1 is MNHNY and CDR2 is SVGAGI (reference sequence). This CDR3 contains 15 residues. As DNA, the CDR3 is TGTGCCAGCAGTTACCCCCACAGTCCGAACACTGAAGCTTTCTTT. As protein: CASSYPHSPNTEAFF.

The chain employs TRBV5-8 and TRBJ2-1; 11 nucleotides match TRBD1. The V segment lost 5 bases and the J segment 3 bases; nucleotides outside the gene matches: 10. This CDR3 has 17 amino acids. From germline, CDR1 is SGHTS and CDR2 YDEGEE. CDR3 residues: CASSYSKGQGDYNEQFF. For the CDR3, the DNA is TGTGCCAGCAGTTATAGTAAGGGACAGGGGGACTACAATGAGCAGTTCTTC.

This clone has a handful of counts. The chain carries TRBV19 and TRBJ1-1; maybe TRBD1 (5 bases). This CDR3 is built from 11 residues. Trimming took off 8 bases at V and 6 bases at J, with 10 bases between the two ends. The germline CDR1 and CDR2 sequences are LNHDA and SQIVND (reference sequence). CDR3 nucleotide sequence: TGTGCCAGTCGACGGGGGTCTGAAGCTTTCTTT. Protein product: CASRRGSEAFF.

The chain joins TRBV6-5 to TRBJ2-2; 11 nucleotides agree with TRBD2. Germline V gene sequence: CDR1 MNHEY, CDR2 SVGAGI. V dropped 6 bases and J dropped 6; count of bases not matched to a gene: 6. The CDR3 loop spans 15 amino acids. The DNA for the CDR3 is TGTGCCAGCAGCAATAGCGGGGGGGCCTCCGGGGAGCTGTTTTTT. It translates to CASSNSGGASGELFF.

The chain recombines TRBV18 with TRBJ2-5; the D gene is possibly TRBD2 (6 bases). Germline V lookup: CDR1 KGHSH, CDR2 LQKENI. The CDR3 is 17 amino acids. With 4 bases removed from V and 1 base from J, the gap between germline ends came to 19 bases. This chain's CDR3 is CASSLSTGRNFQETQYF. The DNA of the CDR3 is TGTGCCAGCTCACTTTCCACCGGGAGAAACTTCCAAGAGACCCAGTACTTC. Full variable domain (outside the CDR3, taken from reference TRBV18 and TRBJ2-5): NAGVMQNPRHLVRRRGQEARLRCSPMKGHSHVYWYRQLPEEGLKFMVYLQKENIIDESGMPKERFSAEFPKEGPSILRIQQVVRGDSAAYFCASSLSTGRNFQETQYFGPGTRLLVL.

CDR3 loop: CASSLGEMNTEAFF. As DNA, the CDR3 is TGCGCCAGCAGCTTGGGGGAAATGAACACTGAAGCTTTCTTT. The rearrangement uses TRBV5-1 and TRBJ1-1; unclear D gene. Germline V lookup: CDR1 SGHRS, CDR2 YFSETQ. Trimming shortened V by 0 bases and J by 0 bases, and 6 bases separated the two germline ends. The CDR3 sequence is 14 residues long.

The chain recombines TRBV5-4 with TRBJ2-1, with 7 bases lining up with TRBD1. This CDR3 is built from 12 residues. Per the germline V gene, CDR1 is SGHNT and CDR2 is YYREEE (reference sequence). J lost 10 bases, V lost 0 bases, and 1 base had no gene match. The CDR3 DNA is TGTGCCAGCAGCTTGGTACAGGGGGAGCAGTTCTTC. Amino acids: CASSLVQGEQFF. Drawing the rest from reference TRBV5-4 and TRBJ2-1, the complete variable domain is ETGVTQSPTHLIKTRGQQVTLRCSSQSGHNTVSWYQQALGQGPQFIFQYYREEENGRGNFPPRFSGLQFPNYSSELNVNALELDDSALYLCASSLVQGEQFFGPGTRLTVL.

CDR3 amino acids: CASTSLGTALTEAFF. In DNA form, the CDR3 reads TGTGCCAGCACCTCACTGGGGACAGCCCTCACTGAAGCTTTCTTT. The rearrangement uses TRBV3-1 (or the pseudogene TRBV3-2) and TRBJ1-1; 7 bases line up with TRBD1. V lost 7 bases to trimming and J lost 4 bases; unmatched junction nucleotides: 12. The CDR3 extends over 15 amino acids. Germline CDR1 and CDR2: LGHDT and YNNKEL (reference sequence).

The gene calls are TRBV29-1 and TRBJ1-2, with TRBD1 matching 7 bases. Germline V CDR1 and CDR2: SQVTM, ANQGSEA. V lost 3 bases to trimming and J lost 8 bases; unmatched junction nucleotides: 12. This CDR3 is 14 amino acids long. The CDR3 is CSVDRDSRLEGYTF. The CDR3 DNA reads TGCAGCGTTGATAGGGACAGTAGGCTTGAAGGCTACACCTTC.

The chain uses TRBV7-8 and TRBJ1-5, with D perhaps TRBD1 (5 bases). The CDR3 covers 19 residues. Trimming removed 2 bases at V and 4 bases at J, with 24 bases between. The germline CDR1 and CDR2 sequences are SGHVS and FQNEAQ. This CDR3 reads CASSLNLWGSLRGNQPQHF. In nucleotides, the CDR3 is TGTGCCAGCAGCTTAAACTTATGGGGCTCCCTAAGGGGAAATCAGCCCCAGCATTTT.

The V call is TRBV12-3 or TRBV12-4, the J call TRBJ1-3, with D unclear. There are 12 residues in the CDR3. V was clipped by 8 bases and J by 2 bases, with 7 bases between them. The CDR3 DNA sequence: TGTGCCAGCTCGATTGCTGGAAACACCATATATTTT. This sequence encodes CASSIAGNTIYF.

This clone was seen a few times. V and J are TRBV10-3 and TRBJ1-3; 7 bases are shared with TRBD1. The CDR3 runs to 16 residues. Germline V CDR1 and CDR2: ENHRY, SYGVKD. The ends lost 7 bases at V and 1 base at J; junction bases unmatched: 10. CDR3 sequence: CAITRTGFGSGNTIYF. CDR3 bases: TGTGCCATCACTAGGACAGGATTTGGTTCTGGAAACACCATATATTTT.

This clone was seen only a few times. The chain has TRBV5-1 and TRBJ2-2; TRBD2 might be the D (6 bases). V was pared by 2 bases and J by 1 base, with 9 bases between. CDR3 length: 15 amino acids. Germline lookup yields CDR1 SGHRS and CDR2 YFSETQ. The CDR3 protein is CASSFRGVNTGELFF. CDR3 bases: TGCGCCAGCAGCTTCCGCGGGGTGAACACCGGGGAGCTGTTTTTT.

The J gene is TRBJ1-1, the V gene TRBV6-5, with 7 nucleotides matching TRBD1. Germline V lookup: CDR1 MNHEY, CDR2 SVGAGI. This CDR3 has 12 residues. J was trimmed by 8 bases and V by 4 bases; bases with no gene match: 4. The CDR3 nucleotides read TGTGCCAGCAGTTCCCAGACAGGGGAAGCTTTCTTT. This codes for CASSSQTGEAFF.

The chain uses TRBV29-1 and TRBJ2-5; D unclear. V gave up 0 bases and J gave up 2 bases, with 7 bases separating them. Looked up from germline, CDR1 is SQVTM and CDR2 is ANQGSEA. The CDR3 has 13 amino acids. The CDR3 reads CSVEDTVQETQYF. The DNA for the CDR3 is TGCAGCGTTGAAGACACAGTTCAAGAGACCCAGTACTTC.

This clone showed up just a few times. The CDR3, as DNA: TGTGCCAGCAGCTATAACGGACTCGTTAGTGGAGATACGCAGTATTTT. Translating it yields CASSYNGLVSGDTQYF. The chain joins TRBV5-4 to TRBJ2-3; D might be TRBD2 (5 bases). The CDR3 has 16 residues. Deletions cut 3 bases from V and 5 bases from J, with 19 bases between. Germline lookup yields CDR1 SGHNT and CDR2 YYREEE (reference sequence).

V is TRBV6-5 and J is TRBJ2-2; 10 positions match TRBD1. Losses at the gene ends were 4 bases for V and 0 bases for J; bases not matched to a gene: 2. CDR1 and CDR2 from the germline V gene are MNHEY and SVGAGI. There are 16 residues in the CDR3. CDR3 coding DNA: TGTGCCAGCAGTTTCGACAGGGGGCCGAACACCGGGGAGCTGTTTTTT. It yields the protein CASSFDRGPNTGELFF.

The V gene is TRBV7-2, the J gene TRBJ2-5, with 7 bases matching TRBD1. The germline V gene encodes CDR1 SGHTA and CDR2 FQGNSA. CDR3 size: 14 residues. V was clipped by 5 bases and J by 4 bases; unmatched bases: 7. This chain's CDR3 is CASSRTGVGETQYF. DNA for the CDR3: TGTGCCAGCAGCCGCACAGGGGTAGGAGAGACCCAGTACTTC.

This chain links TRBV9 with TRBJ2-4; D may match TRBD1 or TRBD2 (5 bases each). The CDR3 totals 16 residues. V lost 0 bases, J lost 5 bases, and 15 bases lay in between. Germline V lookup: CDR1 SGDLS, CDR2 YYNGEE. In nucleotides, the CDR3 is TGTGCCAGCAGCGTAGCAGAGGGGCTTGACGAAAACATTCAGTACTTC. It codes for CASSVAEGLDENIQYF.

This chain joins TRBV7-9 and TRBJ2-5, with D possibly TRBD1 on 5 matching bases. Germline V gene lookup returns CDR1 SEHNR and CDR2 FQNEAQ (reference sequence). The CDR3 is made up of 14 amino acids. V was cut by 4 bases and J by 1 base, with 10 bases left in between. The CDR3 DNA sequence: TGTGCCAGCAGCTCTCTAGGGGCCCAAGAGACCCAGTACTTC. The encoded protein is CASSSLGAQETQYF.

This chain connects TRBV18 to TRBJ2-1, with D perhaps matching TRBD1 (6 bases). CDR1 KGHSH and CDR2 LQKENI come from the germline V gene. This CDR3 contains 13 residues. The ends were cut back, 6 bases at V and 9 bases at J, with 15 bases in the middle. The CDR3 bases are TGTGCCAGCTCGCTACAGGGAGTGGGTGAGCAGTTCTTC. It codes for CASSLQGVGEQFF. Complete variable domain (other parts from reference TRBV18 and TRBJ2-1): NAGVMQNPRHLVRRRGQEARLRCSPMKGHSHVYWYRQLPEEGLKFMVYLQKENIIDESGMPKERFSAEFPKEGPSILRIQQVVRGDSAAYFCASSLQGVGEQFFGPGTRLTVL.